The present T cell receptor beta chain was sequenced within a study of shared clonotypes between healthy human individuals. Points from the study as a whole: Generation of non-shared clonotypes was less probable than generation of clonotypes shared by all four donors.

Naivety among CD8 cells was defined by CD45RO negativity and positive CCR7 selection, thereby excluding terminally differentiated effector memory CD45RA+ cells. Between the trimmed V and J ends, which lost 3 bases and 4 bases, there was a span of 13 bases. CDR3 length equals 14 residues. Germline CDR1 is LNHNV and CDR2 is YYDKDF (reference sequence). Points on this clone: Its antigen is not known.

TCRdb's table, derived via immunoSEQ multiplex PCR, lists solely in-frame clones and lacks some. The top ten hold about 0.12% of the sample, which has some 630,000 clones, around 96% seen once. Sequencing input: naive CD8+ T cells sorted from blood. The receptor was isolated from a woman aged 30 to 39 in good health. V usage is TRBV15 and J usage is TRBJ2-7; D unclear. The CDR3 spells CATSRTPESYEQYF. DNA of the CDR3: TGTGCCACCAGCAGGACGCCGGAGTCGTACGAGCAGTACTTC.